A selection of T cell receptor beta chains follows, all from one sample in a study of Graves' ophthalmopathy and Graves' hyperthyroidism. MiXCR, applied by TCRdb to the multiplex PCR reads, yields one record per CDR3 protein. The sample yields under 800,000 distinct CDR3 sequences, over 20% seen once. Sequenced material: peripheral blood. The receptors here all came from a young woman with stable Graves' hyperthyroidism. Some clones in this sample may be carry-over from other donors' samples. CDR3s include the opening cysteine and the closing phenylalanine or tryptophan. The D gene is left open where the match is weak. For some rows the clone size is stated as once, few or many, or as a class when expanded; others skip it.

CDR3 | DNA | J | size | D | V
CASSVEPGGSGTEAFF | TGTGCCAGCAGCGTAGAGCCAGGGGGATCAGGCACTGAAGCTTTCTTT | TRBJ1-1 | many | TRBD1 | TRBV9
CASSGSGRGLSTEAFF | TGTGCCAGCTCCGGCTCTGGCAGGGGGCTGAGCACTGAAGCTTTCTTT | TRBJ1-1 | many | TRBD1 | TRBV13
CASSQQVALNTEAFF | TGTGCCAGCAGCCAACAAGTAGCTCTGAACACTGAAGCTTTCTTT | TRBJ1-1 | many | - | TRBV25-1
CASSLGLAGRQETQYF | TGTGCCAGCAGCTTAGGACTAGCGGGCCGCCAAGAGACCCAGTACTTC | TRBJ2-5 | many | TRBD2 | TRBV7-2
CASSLGSSLTANYGYTF | TGTGCCAGCAGCTTAGGATCGTCCCTAACAGCTAACTATGGCTACACCTTC | TRBJ1-2 | many | - | TRBV11-2
CASSRDPSTEAFF | TGTGCCAGCAGCAGGGACCCGAGCACTGAAGCTTTCTTT | TRBJ1-1 | many | - | TRBV7-2
CSVEQTENTEAFF | TGCAGCGTTGAACAGACAGAGAACACTGAAGCTTTCTTT | TRBJ1-1 | - | - | TRBV29-1
CSAPNSAGLANIQYF | TGCAGTGCGCCAAACTCCGCGGGGCTAGCGAACATTCAGTACTTC | TRBJ2-4 | many | - | TRBV20-1
CASSLKFPAGETQYF | TGTGCCAGCAGCTTAAAATTCCCGGCAGGAGAGACCCAGTACTTC | TRBJ2-5 | - | - | TRBV7-3
CASSYTGDITYEQYF | TGTGCCAGCAGCTACACCGGGGACATAACCTACGAGCAGTACTTC | TRBJ2-7 | many | - | TRBV28